Below, 31 T cell receptor beta chains from the same sample are listed, as sequenced in a study of blood T cell repertoires in COVID-19. Assay used: immunoSEQ multiplex PCR; TCRdb lists only in-frame clones, some missing. The table shows under 200,000 clones, with around 84% occurring only once. Sample: peripheral blood. Source of these receptors: a woman in her 70s with COVID-19, enrolled during active disease.

J is TRBJ2-1 and V is TRBV11-3; 7 nucleotides agree with TRBD1. The CDR3 is 12 residues long. CDR1 is SGHNT, CDR2 YENEEA, per germline. The V segment lost 1 base and the J segment 12 bases; nucleotides outside the gene matches: 3. The CDR3 sequence is CASSLAQGRQFF. DNA of the CDR3: TGTGCCAGCAGCTTAGCACAGGGGAGGCAGTTCTTC.

V and J are TRBV5-1 and TRBJ2-3; D might be TRBD1 (6 bases). This CDR3 has 14 amino acids. The V end lost 4 bases, the J end lost 5 bases, and 14 bases lay between the germline ends. CDR1 is SGHRS, CDR2 YFSETQ, per germline. The CDR3 sequence is CASSLQGGEDTQYF. The CDR3 nucleotides read TGCGCCAGCAGCCTCCAAGGGGGTGAAGATACGCAGTATTTT.

This chain uses TRBV6-5 with TRBJ2-7; 9 nucleotides align to TRBD1. V trimming: 0 bases; J trimming: 2 bases; junction bases outside the gene matches: 2. Looked up from germline, CDR1 is MNHEY and CDR2 is SVGAGI. The CDR3 is 15 amino acids. CDR3 residues: CASSYSRQGAYEQYF. In DNA, the CDR3 is TGTGCCAGCAGTTACTCAAGACAGGGGGCCTACGAGCAGTACTTC.

The V call is TRBV5-1, the J call TRBJ2-5, with TRBD2 matching 9 bases. Germline lookup yields CDR1 SGHRS and CDR2 YFSETQ. This CDR3 spans 18 amino acids. J gave up 1 base and V 0 bases, and 10 bases lay outside the gene matches. This CDR3 reads CASSLGTSGRPPQETQYF. CDR3 nucleotides: TGCGCCAGCAGCTTGGGAACTAGCGGGCGGCCGCCCCAAGAGACCCAGTACTTC.

The chain carries TRBV11-3 and TRBJ2-3, with no clear D. The CDR3 is 13 amino acids. Deletions cut 4 bases from V and 0 bases from J, with 5 bases between. CDR1 and CDR2 from the germline V gene are SGHNT and YENEEA. The CDR3 DNA sequence: TGTGCCAGCAGCTCCGGGAGCACAGATACGCAGTATTTT. It specifies CASSSGSTDTQYF.

The J gene is TRBJ2-3, the V gene TRBV27; 8 bases map to TRBD2. The junction had 13 bases not matched to a gene; V was cut back by 6 bases and J by 5 bases. CDR3 length equals 16 residues. Looked up from germline, CDR1 is MNHEY and CDR2 is SMNVEV (reference sequence). CDR3 coding DNA: TGTGCCAGCAGCCCCAGGAGCGGGAGATTGAAAGATACGCAGTATTTT. Its protein product is CASSPRSGRLKDTQYF.

The rearrangement joins TRBV7-9 to TRBJ2-2; D perhaps matches TRBD2 (5 bases). The V gene lost 3 bases and the J gene lost 2 bases, with 7 bases spanning the gap. The germline gives CDR1 SEHNR, CDR2 FQNEAQ (reference sequence). The CDR3 has 14 amino acids. This CDR3 is CASSFGVNTGELFF. CDR3 sequence (DNA): TGTGCCAGCAGCTTCGGGGTTAACACCGGGGAGCTGTTTTTT.

The chain combines TRBV10-3 with TRBJ2-5, with TRBD1 matching over 7 bases. J was trimmed by 2 bases and V by 4 bases; bases with no gene match: 1. This CDR3 has 13 residues. The germline V gene encodes CDR1 ENHRY and CDR2 SYGVKD. The DNA of the CDR3 is TGTGCCATCAGTGGGACAGGTCAAGAGACCCAGTACTTC. Amino acid sequence: CAISGTGQETQYF.

The V gene is TRBV10-3, the J gene TRBJ2-5, with D possibly TRBD1 on 5 matching bases. The CDR3 has 13 residues. Looked up from germline, CDR1 is ENHRY and CDR2 is SYGVKD. V lost 3 bases, J lost 5 bases, and 10 bases lay in between. The CDR3 DNA reads TGTGCCATCAGTGACAGGGAAGGGGAGACCCAGTACTTC. It codes for CAISDREGETQYF.

The CDR3 is CASSYSYLGGYTF. CDR3 DNA: TGTGCCAGCAGTTACTCTTATCTGGGCGGCTACACCTTC. V usage is TRBV6-6 and J usage is TRBJ1-2; D is ambiguous. Germline V gene lookup returns CDR1 MNHNY and CDR2 SVGAGI (reference sequence). V was pared by 0 bases and J by 8 bases, with 10 bases between. This CDR3 is built from 13 residues.

The V gene is TRBV18, the J gene TRBJ1-5; 7 bases are shared with TRBD1. The germline V gene encodes CDR1 KGHSH and CDR2 LQKENI. After removal of 3 bases from V and 0 bases from J, the junction contained 11 bases not matched to a gene. The CDR3 runs to 18 residues. Here the CDR3 reads CASSPRTGPGYSNQPQHF. In DNA, the CDR3 is TGTGCCAGCTCACCTAGGACAGGCCCGGGGTATAGCAATCAGCCCCAGCATTTT.

This clone was recorded once. The chain employs TRBV19 and TRBJ2-5, with TRBD2 identical over 14 bases. The CDR3 has 14 amino acids. Germline V gene data show CDR1 as LNHDA and CDR2 as SQIVND (reference sequence). With V trimmed by 5 bases and J by 8 bases, 4 bases remained unmatched. The CDR3 sequence is CASSGLAGGGTQYF. CDR3 sequence (DNA): TGTGCCAGTAGTGGACTAGCGGGAGGCGGAACCCAGTACTTC.

The rearrangement links TRBV10-3 to TRBJ2-2; a possible D gene is TRBD2 (6 bases). Germline values: CDR1 ENHRY, CDR2 SYGVKD. The CDR3 extends over 15 amino acids. Trimming took 8 bases from V and 3 from J, leaving 16 bases between them. The CDR3 reads CAIGLTGEDTGELFF. In DNA form, the CDR3 reads TGTGCCATCGGCCTGACGGGGGAGGACACCGGGGAGCTGTTTTTT.

CDR3 region: CATATQVSADMGEQFF. The CDR3 DNA sequence: TGTGCCACCGCGACCCAGGTCTCTGCCGACATGGGTGAGCAGTTCTTC. The chain employs TRBV15 and TRBJ2-1; D unresolved. V lost 8 bases and J 9 bases, leaving 26 bases between the germline ends. Germline loops: CDR1 LNHNV, CDR2 YYDKDF (reference sequence). CDR3 length equals 16 residues.

The rearrangement uses TRBV6-5 and TRBJ1-1, with D unclear. CDR3 length equals 14 residues. Germline-derived CDR1 and CDR2 are MNHEY and SVGAGI. With 4 bases removed from V and 2 bases from J, the gap between germline ends came to 11 bases. DNA for the CDR3: TGTGCCAGCAGTTTCAGAAGAAAAAACACTGAAGCTTTCTTT. This translates into CASSFRRKNTEAFF.

The chain is built from TRBV11-2 and TRBJ1-2, with D perhaps TRBD1 (6 bases). V was shortened by 8 bases and J by 2 bases, with 12 bases between the two germline ends. The CDR3 length is 13 residues. CDR1 is SGHAT, CDR2 FQNNGV, per germline. CDR3 nucleotides: TGTGCCAGCTCCTGGACAGACAACTATGGCTACACCTTC. Protein: CASSWTDNYGYTF.

The genes are TRBV6-5 and TRBJ2-4; possible D gene TRBD2, 5 bases. Deletions cut 6 bases from V and 0 bases from J, with 9 bases between. The CDR3 has 14 residues. Germline V gene data show CDR1 as MNHEY and CDR2 as SVGAGI. CDR3 sequence reads: CASSLAGAKNIQYF. The CDR3 DNA reads as TGTGCCAGCAGCCTCGCGGGAGCCAAAAACATTCAGTACTTC.

V and J are TRBV13 and TRBJ2-3; maybe TRBD2 (7 bases). Per germline, CDR1 PRHDT and CDR2 FYEKMQ (reference sequence). Between the trimmed V and J ends, which lost 4 bases and 2 bases, there was a span of 19 bases. The CDR3 extends over 17 amino acids. The CDR3 DNA is TGTGCCAGCAGCTCCTGGGGGCGGGGGACTTCCACAGATACGCAGTATTTT. Translation: CASSSWGRGTSTDTQYF.

The V call is TRBV4-1, the J call TRBJ1-2; no definite D call. Trimming stripped 1 base from V and 2 bases from J, with 8 bases between. The germline V gene encodes CDR1 MGHRA and CDR2 YSYEKL. This CDR3 is built from 14 residues. The CDR3 nucleotides are TGCGCCAGCAGCCAAGCACAGCTCAACTATGGCTACACCTTC. This sequence encodes CASSQAQLNYGYTF.

The chain combines TRBV9 with TRBJ2-2; D might be TRBD2 (7 bases). The germline V gene has CDR1 SGDLS and CDR2 YYNGEE. Trimming removed 0 bases from V and 6 bases from J, with 9 bases in between. The CDR3 has 14 amino acids. CDR3 sequence (DNA): TGTGCCAGCAGCGTAGACGGGGGGCCCGGGGAGCTGTTTTTT. It is translated as CASSVDGGPGELFF.

The genes are TRBV6-1 and TRBJ2-7, with D perhaps matching TRBD1 (6 bases). Germline-derived CDR1 and CDR2 are MNHNS and SASEGT. V was trimmed by 0 bases and J by 4 bases, leaving 10 bases between them. CDR3 size: 14 residues. The DNA of the CDR3 is TGTGCCAGCAGTGAAGCACACAGGGAGTACGAGCAGTACTTC. It codes for CASSEAHREYEQYF.

The V gene is TRBV11-2, the J gene TRBJ2-2, with a possible D match to TRBD2 (5 bases). Germline values: CDR1 SGHAT, CDR2 FQNNGV. The CDR3 has 16 residues. The V end lost 1 base, the J end lost 5 bases, and 14 bases lay between the germline ends. This CDR3 is CASSLGLAGWTGELFF. The CDR3 nucleotides read TGTGCCAGCAGCTTAGGTCTGGCGGGCTGGACCGGGGAGCTGTTTTTT. Looking up the rest from reference TRBV11-2 and TRBJ2-2 gives the full variable domain: EAGVAQSPRYKIIEKRQSVAFWCNPISGHATLYWYQQILGQGPKLLIQFQNNGVVDDSQLPKDRFSAERLKGVDSTLKIQPAKLEDSAVYLCASSLGLAGWTGELFFGEGSRLTVL.

The CDR3 region has the DNA TGTGCCACCAGCGACAGGTTAGGCAATCAGCCCCAGCATTTT. It yields the protein CATSDRLGNQPQHF. The V and J genes are TRBV24-1 and TRBJ1-5; weak D call: TRBD1 (6 bases). Germline lookup yields CDR1 KGHDR and CDR2 SFDVKD. The CDR3 sequence is 14 residues long. V lost 7 bases to trimming and J lost 2 bases, with 11 bases between them.

The chain has TRBV5-4 and TRBJ2-7; 9 bases map to TRBD2. CDR1 and CDR2 (germline): SGHNT, YYREEE (reference sequence). V trimming: 10 bases; J trimming: 3 bases; junction bases outside the gene matches: 14. The CDR3 loop spans 15 amino acids. CDR3 loop: CAWRGLAGFIYEQYF. CDR3 DNA sequence: TGTGCCTGGAGGGGGCTAGCGGGATTCATCTACGAGCAGTACTTC.

This sequence joins TRBV29-1 and TRBJ1-5; D not resolved. V gave up 1 base and J gave up 11 bases, with 9 bases separating them. CDR1 and CDR2 from the germline V gene are SQVTM and ANQGSEA. CDR3 length: 11 amino acids. This CDR3 reads CSVEVSGSQHF. CDR3 sequence (DNA): TGCAGCGTTGAAGTGTCGGGGTCCCAGCATTTT.

In this sample, this clone turned up a few times. The junction departs from the called germline gene at one end, perhaps through a read error. The chain employs TRBV7-7 and TRBJ2-3, with D uncertain. This CDR3 has 14 amino acids. Germline-derived CDR1 and CDR2 are SSHAT and FNYEAQ (reference sequence). CDR3 nucleotides: TGTGCTAGCAGCCCCCTAGGAAAGACAGATACGCAGTATTTT. This encodes CASSPLGKTDTQYF.

The chain joins TRBV6-1 to TRBJ1-2; D is possibly TRBD1 (5 bases). The V end lost 2 bases, the J end lost 4 bases, and 11 bases lay between the germline ends. CDR1 and CDR2 (germline): MNHNS, SASEGT. The CDR3 is 14 residues long. DNA of the CDR3: TGTGCCAGCAGTGAAAATACAGGAACCTATGGCTACACCTTC. Protein sequence: CASSENTGTYGYTF.

J is TRBJ1-5 and V is TRBV19; 7 bases are shared with TRBD1. Germline assignment: CDR1 LNHDA and CDR2 SQIVND (reference sequence). J was trimmed by 3 bases and V by 8 bases; bases with no gene match: 7. The CDR3 loop spans 14 amino acids. The CDR3: CASAGTENNQPQHF. The CDR3 DNA sequence: TGTGCCAGTGCCGGGACAGAAAACAATCAGCCCCAGCATTTT.

The genes are TRBV30 and TRBJ1-1; 7 bases fit TRBD1. Looked up from germline, CDR1 is GTSNPN and CDR2 is SVGIG (reference sequence). This CDR3 contains 12 residues. The J segment lost 8 bases and the V segment lost 2 bases, leaving 5 bases of the junction unmatched. The CDR3 reads CAWSQLQGEAFF. The CDR3 nucleotides read TGTGCCTGGAGTCAATTACAGGGGGAAGCTTTCTTT.

V is TRBV30 and J is TRBJ1-2, with 7 bases matching TRBD1. This CDR3 spans 12 amino acids. V dropped 1 base and J dropped 7; count of bases not matched to a gene: 3. Germline V gene data show CDR1 as GTSNPN and CDR2 as SVGIG (reference sequence). The CDR3 spells CAWSATGSGYTF. DNA of the CDR3: TGTGCCTGGAGTGCGACAGGGTCTGGCTACACCTTC.

The genes are TRBV30 and TRBJ1-5; D remains unclear. The ends were cut back, 2 bases at V and 3 bases at J, with 14 bases in the middle. The CDR3 runs 15 residues. The V gene's germline CDR1 is GTSNPN and CDR2 SVGIG (reference sequence). CDR3 amino acids: CAWSFPGLFNQPQHF. The CDR3 nucleotides are TGTGCCTGGAGTTTCCCTGGGCTCTTCAATCAGCCCCAGCATTTT.